Here is one TCR beta chain with its context. Its antigen is as yet unknown. 60 Vbeta and 13 Jbeta primers were used in PCR. Here immunoSEQ multiplex PCR was the method, and the copy in TCRdb shows in-frame clones only, minus some. The sample consists of about 160,000 clones, over 60% of them appearing once. The data originate from a study of cytomegalovirus exposure and HLA in healthy donors. Study-level information: Of the donors genotyped, about 390 in all, around 77% fell in the Caucasian-associated ancestry cluster. Overall study findings and caveats: One later analysis reportedly identified an Asian-associated ancestry cluster that showed fewer N-insertions than the roughly 700-donor mean. Accurate HLA-A and HLA-B prediction from TCR beta sequences was reported for most subjects. More clonal expansion characterized HLA-associated TCR beta chains than equally common others in a later analysis.

The sequenced sample was PBMCs. The receptor comes from a middle-aged woman in good health and CMV-seronegative.

The CDR3: CATSRDLLDRGPTEAFF. DNA of the CDR3: TGTGCCACCAGCAGAGATCTTCTGGACAGGGGGCCCACTGAAGCTTTCTTT. This chain links TRBV15 with TRBJ1-1; TRBD1 agrees at 11 bases. CDR1 LNHNV and CDR2 YYDKDF come from the germline V gene (reference sequence). Losses at the gene ends were 0 bases for V and 4 bases for J; bases not matched to a gene: 7. CDR3 length: 17 amino acids.